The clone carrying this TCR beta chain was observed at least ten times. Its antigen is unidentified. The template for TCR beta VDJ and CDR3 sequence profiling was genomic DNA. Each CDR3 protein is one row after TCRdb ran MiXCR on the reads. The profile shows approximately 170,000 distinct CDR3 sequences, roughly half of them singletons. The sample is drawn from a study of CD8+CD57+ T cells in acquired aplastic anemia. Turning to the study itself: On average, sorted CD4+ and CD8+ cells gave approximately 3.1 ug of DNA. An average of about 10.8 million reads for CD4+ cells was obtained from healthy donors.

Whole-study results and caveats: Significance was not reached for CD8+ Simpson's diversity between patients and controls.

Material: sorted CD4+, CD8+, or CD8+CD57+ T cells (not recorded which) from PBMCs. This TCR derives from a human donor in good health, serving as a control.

CDR3 DNA sequence: TGCGCCAGCAGCTTGGCCGGCGGTGTATGGCTAGCGGGGGGGAAAAACAATGAGCAGTTCTTC. It codes for CASSLAGGVWLAGGKNNEQFF. The gene calls are TRBV5-1 and TRBJ2-1; TRBD2 aligns across 12 bases. Per germline, CDR1 SGHRS and CDR2 YFSETQ. The CDR3 runs 21 residues. V lost 0 bases, J lost 5 bases, and 18 bases stayed unmatched. Full variable domain (rest looked up from reference TRBV5-1 and TRBJ2-1): KAGVTQTPRYLIKTRGQQVTLSCSPISGHRSVSWYQQTPGQGLQFLFEYFSETQRNKGNFPGRFSGRQFSNSRSEMNVSTLELGDSALYLCASSLAGGVWLAGGKNNEQFFGPGTRLTVL.